Listed below are T cell receptor beta chains from one sample, sequenced in a study of metastatic and nonmetastatic thyroid tumors. TCRdb re-analyzed the PCR reads using MiXCR. The table includes 21,000 or so clones, 28% detected once. The sequenced sample was tumor tissue. The receptor source for this set is a male donor with papillary thyroid cancer or a benign thyroid nodule (not recorded which). Some clones in this sample may be carry-over from other donors' samples. CDR3s include the opening cysteine and the closing phenylalanine or tryptophan.

TRBJ2-7	TRBV6-5	17	CASSYPTRGSSSYEQYF
TRBJ1-5	TRBV12-3/TRBV12-4	14	CASSLGGSNQPQHF
TRBJ2-1	TRBV5-4	13	CASSPDINNEQFF
TRBJ1-2	TRBV6-1	13	CASSEVGGLGYTF
TRBJ2-1	TRBV12-3/TRBV12-4	14	CASSWTGASNEQFF
TRBJ2-7	TRBV28	16	CASSPGGGRAFYEQYF
TRBJ2-7	TRBV6-1	13	CASSEVASWEQYF
TRBJ2-5	TRBV20-1	16	CSAREGKRGGQETQYF
TRBJ1-5	TRBV27	14	CASSQGDGYHPQHF
TRBJ2-7	TRBV4-1	16	CASSQGGLAEAYEQYF
TRBJ1-1	TRBV28	12	CASKLGGLGAFF
TRBJ2-2	TRBV2	14	CARGLAANTGELFF
TRBJ2-7	TRBV5-1	12	CASSLTGREQYF
TRBJ1-3	TRBV6-1	13	CASIQDSGNTIYF
TRBJ2-2	TRBV10-1	15	CASSEEGLNTGELFF
TRBJ2-3	TRBV6-1	17	CASSEVQTSGSTDTQYF
TRBJ1-1	TRBV7-9	14	CASTTTHLNTEAFF